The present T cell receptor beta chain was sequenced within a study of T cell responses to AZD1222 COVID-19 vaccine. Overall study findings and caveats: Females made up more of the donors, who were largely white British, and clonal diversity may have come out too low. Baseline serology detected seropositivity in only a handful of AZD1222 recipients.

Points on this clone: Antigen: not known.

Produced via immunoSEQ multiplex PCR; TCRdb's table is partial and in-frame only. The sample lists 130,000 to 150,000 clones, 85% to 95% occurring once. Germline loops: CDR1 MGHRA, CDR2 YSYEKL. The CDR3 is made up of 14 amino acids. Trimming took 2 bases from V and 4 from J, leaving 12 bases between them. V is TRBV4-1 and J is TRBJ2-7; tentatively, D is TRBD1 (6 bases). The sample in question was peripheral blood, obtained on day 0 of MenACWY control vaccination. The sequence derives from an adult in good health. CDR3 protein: CASSQPTGRYEQYF. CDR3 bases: TGCGCCAGCAGCCAACCCACAGGGAGATACGAGCAGTACTTC.